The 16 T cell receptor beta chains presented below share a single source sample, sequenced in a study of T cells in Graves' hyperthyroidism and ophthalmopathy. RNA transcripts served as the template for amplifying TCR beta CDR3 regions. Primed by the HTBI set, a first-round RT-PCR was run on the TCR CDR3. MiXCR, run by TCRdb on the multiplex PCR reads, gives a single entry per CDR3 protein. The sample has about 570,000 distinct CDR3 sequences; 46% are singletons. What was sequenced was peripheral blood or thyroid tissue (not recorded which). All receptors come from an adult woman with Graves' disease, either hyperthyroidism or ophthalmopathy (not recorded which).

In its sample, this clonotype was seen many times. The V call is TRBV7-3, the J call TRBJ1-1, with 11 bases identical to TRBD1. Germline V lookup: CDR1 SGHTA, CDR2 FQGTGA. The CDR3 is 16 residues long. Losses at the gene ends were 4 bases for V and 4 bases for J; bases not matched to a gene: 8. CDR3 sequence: CASSSRTGGFFTEAFF. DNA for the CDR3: TGTGCCAGCAGCTCTCGGACAGGGGGCTTCTTCACTGAAGCTTTCTTT.

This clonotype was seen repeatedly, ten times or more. The CDR3 bases are TGTGCCAGCAGCCATAGCGGGTGGCCCGGGGAGCTGTTTTTT. It is translated as CASSHSGWPGELFF. The V call is TRBV6-6, the J call TRBJ2-2; TRBD2 matches at 7 bases. V lost 6 bases to trimming and J lost 6 bases; unmatched junction nucleotides: 7. The germline V gene encodes CDR1 MNHNY and CDR2 SVGAGI (reference sequence). The CDR3 sequence is 14 residues long.

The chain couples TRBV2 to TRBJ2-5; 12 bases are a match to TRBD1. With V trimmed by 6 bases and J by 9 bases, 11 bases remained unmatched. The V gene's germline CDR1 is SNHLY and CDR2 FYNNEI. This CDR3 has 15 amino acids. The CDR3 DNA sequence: TGTGCCAGCAGGGCCGGGACAGGGGGCAATCAGCCCCAGTACTTC. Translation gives CASRAGTGGNQPQYF.

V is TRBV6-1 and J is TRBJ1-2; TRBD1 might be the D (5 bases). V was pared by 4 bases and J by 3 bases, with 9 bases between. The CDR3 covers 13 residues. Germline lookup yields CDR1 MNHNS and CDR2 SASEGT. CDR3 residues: CASSVARDYGYTF. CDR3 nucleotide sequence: TGTGCCAGCAGTGTGGCCAGGGACTATGGCTACACCTTC.

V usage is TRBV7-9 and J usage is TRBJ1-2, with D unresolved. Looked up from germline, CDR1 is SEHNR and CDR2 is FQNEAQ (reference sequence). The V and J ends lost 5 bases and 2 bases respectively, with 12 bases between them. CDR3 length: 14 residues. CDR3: CASSPVAQNYGYTF. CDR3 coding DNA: TGTGCCAGCAGCCCCGTGGCACAGAACTATGGCTACACCTTC.

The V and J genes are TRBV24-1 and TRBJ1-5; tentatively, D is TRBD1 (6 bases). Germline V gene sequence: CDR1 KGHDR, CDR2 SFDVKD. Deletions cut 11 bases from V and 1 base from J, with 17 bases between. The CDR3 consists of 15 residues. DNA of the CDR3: TGTGCCAGCTCACCAAATGGACAGAGCAATCAGCCCCAGCATTTT. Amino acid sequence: CASSPNGQSNQPQHF.

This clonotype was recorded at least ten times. The CDR3 loop reads CASSFRNSGNTIYF. The CDR3 DNA sequence: TGTGCCAGCAGTTTTCGTAACTCTGGAAACACCATATATTTT. This chain uses TRBV28 with TRBJ1-3; D unresolved. Germline-derived CDR1 and CDR2 are MDHEN and SYDVKM. Trimming pared 3 bases from V and 0 bases from J, leaving 6 bases between. CDR3 length: 14 residues.

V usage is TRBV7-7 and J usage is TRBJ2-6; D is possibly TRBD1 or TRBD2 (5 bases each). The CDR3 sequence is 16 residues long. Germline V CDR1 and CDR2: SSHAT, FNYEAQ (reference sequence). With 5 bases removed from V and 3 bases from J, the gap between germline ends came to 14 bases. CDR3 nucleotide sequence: TGTGCCAGCAGCCCTCAAGGGACGGTTGGGGCCAACGTCCTGACTTTC. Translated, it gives CASSPQGTVGANVLTF.

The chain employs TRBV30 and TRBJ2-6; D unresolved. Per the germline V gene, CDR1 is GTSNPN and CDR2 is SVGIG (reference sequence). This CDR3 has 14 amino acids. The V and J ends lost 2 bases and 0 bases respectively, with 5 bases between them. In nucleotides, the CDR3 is TGTGCCTGGAGTAAGGGCTCTGGGGCCAACGTCCTGACTTTC. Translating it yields CAWSKGSGANVLTF.

The CDR3 sequence: CSCLTSGYEQYF. CDR3 DNA sequence: TGCAGCTGTCTAACTAGCGGCTACGAGCAGTACTTC. The V call is TRBV29-1, the J call TRBJ2-7, with 8 positions matching TRBD2. Germline CDR1 reads SQVTM; CDR2 reads ANQGSEA. Unmatched junction bases numbered 6, after V lost 8 bases and J lost 3 bases. CDR3 length equals 12 residues.

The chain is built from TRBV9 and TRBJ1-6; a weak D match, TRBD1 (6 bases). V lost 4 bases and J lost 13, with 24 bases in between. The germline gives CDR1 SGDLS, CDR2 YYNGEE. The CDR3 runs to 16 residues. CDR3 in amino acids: CASSHVGARVYDPLHF. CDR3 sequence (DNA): TGTGCCAGCAGCCACGTGGGGGCGCGTGTATATGATCCCCTCCACTTT.

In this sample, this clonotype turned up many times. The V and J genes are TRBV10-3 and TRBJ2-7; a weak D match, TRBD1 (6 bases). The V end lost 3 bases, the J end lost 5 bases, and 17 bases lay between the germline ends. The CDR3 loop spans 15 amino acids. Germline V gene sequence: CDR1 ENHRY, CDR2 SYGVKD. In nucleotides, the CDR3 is TGTGCCATCAGTGACAACAGGGAAGGGACAAACGAGCAGTACTTC. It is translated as CAISDNREGTNEQYF.

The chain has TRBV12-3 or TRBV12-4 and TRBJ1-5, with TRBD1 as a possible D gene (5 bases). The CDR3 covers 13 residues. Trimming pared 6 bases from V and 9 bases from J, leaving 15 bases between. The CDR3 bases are TGTGCCAGCAGCCGACGGGACGGGGGGCCCCAGCATTTT. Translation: CASSRRDGGPQHF.

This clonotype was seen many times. The CDR3 DNA sequence: TGCAGTGCCATTGGGTGGGGAACGGGTCAGCCCCAGCATTTT. It is translated as CSAIGWGTGQPQHF. This chain links TRBV20-1 with TRBJ1-5, with D unresolved. This CDR3 contains 14 residues. CDR1 is DFQATT, CDR2 SNEGSKA, per germline (reference sequence). Trimming took 6 bases from V and 6 from J, leaving 18 bases between them.

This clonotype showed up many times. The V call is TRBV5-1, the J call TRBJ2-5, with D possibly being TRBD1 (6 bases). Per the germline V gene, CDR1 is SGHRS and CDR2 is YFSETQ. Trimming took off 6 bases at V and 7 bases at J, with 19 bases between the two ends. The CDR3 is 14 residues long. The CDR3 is CASTRQDDVGTQYF. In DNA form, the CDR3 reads TGCGCCAGCACCCGACAGGATGATGTAGGGACCCAGTACTTC.

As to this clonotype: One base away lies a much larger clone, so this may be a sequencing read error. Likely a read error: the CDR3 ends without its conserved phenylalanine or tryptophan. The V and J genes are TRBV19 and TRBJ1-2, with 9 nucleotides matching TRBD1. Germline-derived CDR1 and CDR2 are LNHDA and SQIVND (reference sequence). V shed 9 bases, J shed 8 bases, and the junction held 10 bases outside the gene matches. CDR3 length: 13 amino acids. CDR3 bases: TGTGCCAGCGCTACAGGGGGCAGGAGGGGCTACACCTCC. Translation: CASATGGRRGYTS.